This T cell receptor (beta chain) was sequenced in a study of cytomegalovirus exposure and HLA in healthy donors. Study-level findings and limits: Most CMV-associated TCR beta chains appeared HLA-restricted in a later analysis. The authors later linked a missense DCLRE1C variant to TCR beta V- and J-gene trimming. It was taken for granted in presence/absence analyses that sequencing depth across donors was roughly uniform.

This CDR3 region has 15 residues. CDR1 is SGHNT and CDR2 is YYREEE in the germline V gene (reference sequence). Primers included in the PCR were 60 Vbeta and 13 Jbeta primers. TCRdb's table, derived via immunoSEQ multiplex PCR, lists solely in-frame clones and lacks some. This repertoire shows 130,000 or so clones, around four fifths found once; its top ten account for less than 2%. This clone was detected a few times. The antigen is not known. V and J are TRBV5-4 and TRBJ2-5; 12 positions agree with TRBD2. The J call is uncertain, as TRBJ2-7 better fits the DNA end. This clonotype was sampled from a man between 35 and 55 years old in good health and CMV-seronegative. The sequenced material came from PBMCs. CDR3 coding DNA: TGTGCCAGCAGCAGCCTAGCGGGAGGGCCTTACGAGCAGTACTTC. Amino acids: CASSSLAGGPYEQYF.